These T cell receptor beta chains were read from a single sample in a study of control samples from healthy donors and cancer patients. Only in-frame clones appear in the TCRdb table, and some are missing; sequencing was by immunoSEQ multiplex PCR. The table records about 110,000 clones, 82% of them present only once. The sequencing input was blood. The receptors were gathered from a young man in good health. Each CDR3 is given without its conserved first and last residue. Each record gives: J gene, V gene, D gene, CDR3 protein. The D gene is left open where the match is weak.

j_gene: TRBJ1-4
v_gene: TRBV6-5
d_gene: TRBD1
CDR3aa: ASSPGGVFKEKLF

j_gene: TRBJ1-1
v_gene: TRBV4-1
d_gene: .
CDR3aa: ASSPLLGGRGTEAF

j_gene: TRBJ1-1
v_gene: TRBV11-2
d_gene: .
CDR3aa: ASSLVGGMNTEAF

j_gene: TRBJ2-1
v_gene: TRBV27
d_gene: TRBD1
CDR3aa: ASSLGQGFINEQF

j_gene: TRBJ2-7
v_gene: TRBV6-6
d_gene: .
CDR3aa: ASSPQSYEQY

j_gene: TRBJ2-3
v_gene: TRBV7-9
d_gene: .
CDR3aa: ASSLQRGAGDTQY

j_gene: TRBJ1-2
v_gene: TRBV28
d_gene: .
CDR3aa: ASSSDGWRPDYGYT

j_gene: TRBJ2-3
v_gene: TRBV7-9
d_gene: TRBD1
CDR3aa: ASSLKQGSSGTDTQY

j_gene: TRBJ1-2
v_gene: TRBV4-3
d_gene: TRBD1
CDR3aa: ASSPRTGANYGYT

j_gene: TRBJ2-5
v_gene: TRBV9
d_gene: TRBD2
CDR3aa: ASSVGLAGGIETQY

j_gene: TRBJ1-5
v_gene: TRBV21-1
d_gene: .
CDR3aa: ASSKVKTDISNQPQH

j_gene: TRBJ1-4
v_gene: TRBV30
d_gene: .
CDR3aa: AWSIRTTNEKLF

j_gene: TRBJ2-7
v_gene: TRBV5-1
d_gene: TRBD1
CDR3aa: ASSFRQGSEQY

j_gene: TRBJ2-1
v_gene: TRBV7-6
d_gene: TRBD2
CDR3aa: ASSFTSGAYNEQF

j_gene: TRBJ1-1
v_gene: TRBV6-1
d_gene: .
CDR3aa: ASSENGLGYTEAF

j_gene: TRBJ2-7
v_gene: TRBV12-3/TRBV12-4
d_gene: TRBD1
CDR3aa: ARHRDREHEQY

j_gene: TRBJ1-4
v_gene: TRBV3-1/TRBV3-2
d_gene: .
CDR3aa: ASSHSLRSEKLF

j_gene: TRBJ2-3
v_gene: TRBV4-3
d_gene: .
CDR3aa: ASSQGRGPGYVTDTQY

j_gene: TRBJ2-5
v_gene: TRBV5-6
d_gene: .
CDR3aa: ASSPAGARGETQY

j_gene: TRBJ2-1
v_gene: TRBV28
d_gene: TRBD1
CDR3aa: ASTPADRDNEQF

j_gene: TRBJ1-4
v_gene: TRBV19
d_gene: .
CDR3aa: ASSIAITNEKLF

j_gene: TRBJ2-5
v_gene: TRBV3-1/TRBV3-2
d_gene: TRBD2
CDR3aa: ASSQDETSGGIPQETQY

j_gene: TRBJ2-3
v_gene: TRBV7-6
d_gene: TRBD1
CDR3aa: ASSRQGQGALDTQY

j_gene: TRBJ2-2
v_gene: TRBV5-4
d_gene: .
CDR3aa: ASKFQGNTGELF

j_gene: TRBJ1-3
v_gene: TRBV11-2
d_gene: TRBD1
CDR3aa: ASSQIRQGAGNTIY

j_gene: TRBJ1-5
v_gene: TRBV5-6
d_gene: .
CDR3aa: ASSADRGGFNQPQH

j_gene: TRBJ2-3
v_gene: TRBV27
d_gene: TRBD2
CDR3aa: ASSVSGVQDTDTQY

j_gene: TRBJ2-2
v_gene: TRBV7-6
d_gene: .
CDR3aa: ASSLAWASPGELF

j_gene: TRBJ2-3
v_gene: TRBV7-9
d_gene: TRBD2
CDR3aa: ASSRSGGTDTQY

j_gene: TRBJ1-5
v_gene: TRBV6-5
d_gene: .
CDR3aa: ASSKTVRATQH

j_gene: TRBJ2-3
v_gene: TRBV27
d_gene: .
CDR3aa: ASGPRGSSTDTQY

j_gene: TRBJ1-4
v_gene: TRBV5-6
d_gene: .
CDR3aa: ASSLDGREKLF

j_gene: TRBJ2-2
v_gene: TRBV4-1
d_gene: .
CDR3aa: ASSQGRARNTGELF

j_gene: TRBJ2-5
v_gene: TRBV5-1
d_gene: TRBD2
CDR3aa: ASSLAFSGGGETQY

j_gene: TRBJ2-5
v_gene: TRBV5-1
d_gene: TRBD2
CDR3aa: ASRGDFQETQY

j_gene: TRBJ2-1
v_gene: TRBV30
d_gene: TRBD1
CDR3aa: AWSPGTGEVEQF

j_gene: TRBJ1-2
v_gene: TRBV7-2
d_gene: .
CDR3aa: ASSVSGYGYT

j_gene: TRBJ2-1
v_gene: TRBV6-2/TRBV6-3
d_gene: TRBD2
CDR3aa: ASSYSRGLAGWGNEQF

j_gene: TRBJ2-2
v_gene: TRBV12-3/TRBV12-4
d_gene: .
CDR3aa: ASSLKGGELF

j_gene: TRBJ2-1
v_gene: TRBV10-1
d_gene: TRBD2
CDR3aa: ASSESSGVFYNEQF

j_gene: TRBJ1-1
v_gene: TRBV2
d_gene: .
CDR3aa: ASRGNTEAF

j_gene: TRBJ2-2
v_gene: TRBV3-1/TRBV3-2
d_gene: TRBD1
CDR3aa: ASSRQGAKLF

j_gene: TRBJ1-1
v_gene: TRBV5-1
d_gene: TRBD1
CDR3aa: ASSLKTGTQIGNTEAF

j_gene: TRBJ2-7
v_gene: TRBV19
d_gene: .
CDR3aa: ASSILLGYEQY

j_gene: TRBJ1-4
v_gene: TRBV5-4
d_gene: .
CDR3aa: ASSSGSYNEKLF

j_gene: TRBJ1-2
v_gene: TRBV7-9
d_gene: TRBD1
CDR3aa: ASSLGQGGYT

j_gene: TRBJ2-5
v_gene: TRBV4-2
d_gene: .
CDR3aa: ASSQGVVRTAGETQY

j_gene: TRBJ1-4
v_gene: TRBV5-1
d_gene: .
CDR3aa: ASSRTGAPNEKLF

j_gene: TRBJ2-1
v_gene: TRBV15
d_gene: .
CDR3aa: ATSSGGPFNEQF

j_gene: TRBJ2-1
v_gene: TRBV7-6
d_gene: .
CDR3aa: ASSSELGSFTEQF

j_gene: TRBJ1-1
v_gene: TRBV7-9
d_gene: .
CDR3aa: ASIPGQTSNTEAF

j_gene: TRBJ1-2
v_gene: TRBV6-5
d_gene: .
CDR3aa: ASSKIGSGSGGYT

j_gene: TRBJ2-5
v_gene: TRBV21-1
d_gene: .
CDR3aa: ASSKALGRVGETQY

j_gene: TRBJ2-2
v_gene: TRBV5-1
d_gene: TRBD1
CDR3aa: ASSILLTGGSGELF

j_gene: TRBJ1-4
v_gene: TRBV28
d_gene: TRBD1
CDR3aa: ASRNQGATNEKLF

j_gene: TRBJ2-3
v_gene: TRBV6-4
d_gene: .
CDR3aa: ASSDQGGDTQY

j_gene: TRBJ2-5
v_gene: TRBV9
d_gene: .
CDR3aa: ASSVNQRETQY